This T cell receptor beta chain is drawn from a study of blood T cell repertoires in COVID-19. On the study more broadly: Samples taken during acute and convalescent COVID-19 were collected in the United States, Italy and Spain. T cells, B-cell-depleted T cells, or PBMCs provided the cDNA or gDNA that served as material.

CDR3 length: 14 residues. Trimming took off 0 bases at V and 4 bases at J, with 8 bases between the two ends. CDR1 is SGHNT, CDR2 YYREEE, per germline (reference sequence). Sequencing was performed with immunoSEQ multiplex PCR; in TCRdb, only in-frame clones are kept and a portion is missing. Of 70,000 to 90,000 clones listed, 79% are singletons. Sequenced sample: peripheral blood. The source of this sequence is a man aged 70 or older with acute or convalescent COVID-19. The J gene is TRBJ2-1, the V gene TRBV5-4; TRBD2 is a possible D gene (6 bases). The CDR3 loop reads CASSLEGLYNEQFF. Written as DNA, the CDR3 is TGTGCCAGCAGCTTGGAAGGACTATACAATGAGCAGTTCTTC.